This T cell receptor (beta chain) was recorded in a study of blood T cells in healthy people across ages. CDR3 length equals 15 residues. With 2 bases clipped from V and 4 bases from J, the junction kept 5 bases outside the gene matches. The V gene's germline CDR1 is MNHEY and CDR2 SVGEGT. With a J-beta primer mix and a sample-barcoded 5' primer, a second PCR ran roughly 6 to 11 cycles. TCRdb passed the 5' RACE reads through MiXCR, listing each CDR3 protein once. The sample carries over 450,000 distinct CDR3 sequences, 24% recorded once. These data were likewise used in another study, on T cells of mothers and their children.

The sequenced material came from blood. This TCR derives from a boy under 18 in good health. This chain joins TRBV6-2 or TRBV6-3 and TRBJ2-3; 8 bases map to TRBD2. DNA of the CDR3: TGTGCCAGCAGTTACGTCTCGGGGGGGGCAGATACGCAGTATTTT. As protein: CASSYVSGGADTQYF.